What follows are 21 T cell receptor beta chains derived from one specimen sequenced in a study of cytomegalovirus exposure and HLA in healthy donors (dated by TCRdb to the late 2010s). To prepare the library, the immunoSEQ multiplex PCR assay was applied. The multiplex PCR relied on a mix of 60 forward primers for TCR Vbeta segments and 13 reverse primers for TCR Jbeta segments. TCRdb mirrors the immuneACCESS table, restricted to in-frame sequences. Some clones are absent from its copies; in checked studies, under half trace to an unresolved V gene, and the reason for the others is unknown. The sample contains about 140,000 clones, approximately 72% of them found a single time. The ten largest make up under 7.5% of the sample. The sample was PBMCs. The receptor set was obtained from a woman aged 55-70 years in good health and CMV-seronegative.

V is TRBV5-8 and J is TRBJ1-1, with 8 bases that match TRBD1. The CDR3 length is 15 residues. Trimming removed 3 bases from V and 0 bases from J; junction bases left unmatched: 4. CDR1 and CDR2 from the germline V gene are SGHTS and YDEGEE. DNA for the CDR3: TGTGCCAGCAGCTCCCGGACAGGGCTGAACACTGAAGCTTTCTTT. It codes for CASSSRTGLNTEAFF.

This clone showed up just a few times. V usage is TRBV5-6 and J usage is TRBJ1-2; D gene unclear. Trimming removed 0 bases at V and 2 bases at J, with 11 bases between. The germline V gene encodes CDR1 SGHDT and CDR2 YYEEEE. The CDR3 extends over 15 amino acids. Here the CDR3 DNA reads TGTGCCAGCAGCTTGGGAGGCAGTCAGAACTATGGCTACACCTTC. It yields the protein CASSLGGSQNYGYTF.

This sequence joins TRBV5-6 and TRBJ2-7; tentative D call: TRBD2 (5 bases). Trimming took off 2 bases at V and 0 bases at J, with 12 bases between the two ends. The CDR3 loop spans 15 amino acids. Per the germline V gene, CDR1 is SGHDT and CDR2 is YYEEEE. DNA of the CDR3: TGTGCCAGCAGCTTAAGCGGCCCCGGCTCCTACGAGCAGTACTTC. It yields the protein CASSLSGPGSYEQYF.

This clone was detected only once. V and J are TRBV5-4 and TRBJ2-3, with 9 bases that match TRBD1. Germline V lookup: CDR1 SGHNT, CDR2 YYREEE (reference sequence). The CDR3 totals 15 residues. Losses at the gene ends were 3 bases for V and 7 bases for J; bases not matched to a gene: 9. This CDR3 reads CASSSTGTGTNTQYF. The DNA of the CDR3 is TGTGCCAGCAGCTCAACCGGGACAGGGACAAATACGCAGTATTTT.

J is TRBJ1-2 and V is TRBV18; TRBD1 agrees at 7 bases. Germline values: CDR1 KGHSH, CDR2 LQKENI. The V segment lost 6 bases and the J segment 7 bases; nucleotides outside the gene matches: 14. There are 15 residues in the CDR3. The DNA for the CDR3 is TGTGCCAGCTCTCTAGATTTACGAGGGGGCCGTGGCTACACCTTC. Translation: CASSLDLRGGRGYTF. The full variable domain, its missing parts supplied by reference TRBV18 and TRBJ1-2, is NAGVMQNPRHLVRRRGQEARLRCSPMKGHSHVYWYRQLPEEGLKFMVYLQKENIIDESGMPKERFSAEFPKEGPSILRIQQVVRGDSAAYFCASSLDLRGGRGYTFGSGTRLTVV.

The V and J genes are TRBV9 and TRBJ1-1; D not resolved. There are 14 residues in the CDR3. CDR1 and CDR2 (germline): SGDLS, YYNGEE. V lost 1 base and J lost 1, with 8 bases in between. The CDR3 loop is CASSVRTTNTEAFF. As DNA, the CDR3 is TGTGCCAGCAGCGTACGTACTACGAACACTGAAGCTTTCTTT.

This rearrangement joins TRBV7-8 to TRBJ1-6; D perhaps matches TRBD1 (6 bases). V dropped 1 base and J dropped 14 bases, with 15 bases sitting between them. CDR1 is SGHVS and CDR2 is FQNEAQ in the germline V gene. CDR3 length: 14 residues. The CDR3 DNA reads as TGTGCCAGCAGCTTAGAGAGGGGGGGGTCCACCCTCCACTTT. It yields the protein CASSLERGGSTLHF.

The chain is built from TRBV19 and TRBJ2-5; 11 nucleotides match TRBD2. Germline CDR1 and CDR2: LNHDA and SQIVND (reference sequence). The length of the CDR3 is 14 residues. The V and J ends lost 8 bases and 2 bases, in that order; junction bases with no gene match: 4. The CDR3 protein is CASAASGGQETQYF. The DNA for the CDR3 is TGTGCCAGTGCGGCTAGCGGGGGGCAAGAGACCCAGTACTTC. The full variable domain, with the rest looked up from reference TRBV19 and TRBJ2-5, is DGGITQSPKYLFRKEGQNVTLSCEQNLNHDAMYWYRQDPGQGLRLIYYSQIVNDFQKGDIAEGYSVSREKKESFPLTVTSAQKNPTAFYLCASAASGGQETQYFGPGTRLLVL.

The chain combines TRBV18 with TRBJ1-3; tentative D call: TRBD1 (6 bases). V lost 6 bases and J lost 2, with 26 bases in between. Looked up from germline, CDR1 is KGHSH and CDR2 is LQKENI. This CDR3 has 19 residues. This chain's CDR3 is CASSFLRNRDKGAGNTIYF. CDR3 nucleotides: TGTGCCAGCTCGTTTTTACGGAACAGGGATAAAGGTGCTGGAAACACCATATATTTT.

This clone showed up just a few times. The CDR3: CASSPGTASETQYF. Written as DNA, the CDR3 is TGTGCCAGCAGCCCCGGGACAGCCTCTGAGACCCAGTACTTC. This chain links TRBV7-7 with TRBJ2-5, with TRBD1 matching over 7 bases. The germline V gene encodes CDR1 SSHAT and CDR2 FNYEAQ (reference sequence). The CDR3 runs 14 residues. V trimming: 5 bases; J trimming: 5 bases; junction bases outside the gene matches: 8.

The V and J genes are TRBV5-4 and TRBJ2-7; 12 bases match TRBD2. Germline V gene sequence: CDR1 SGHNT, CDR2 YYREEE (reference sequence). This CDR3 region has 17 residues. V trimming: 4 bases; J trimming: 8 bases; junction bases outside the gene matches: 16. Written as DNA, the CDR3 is TGTGCCAGCAGCCCCGGCGGGCTAGCGGGAGGGCCCCCTAAGCAGTACTTC. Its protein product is CASSPGGLAGGPPKQYF.

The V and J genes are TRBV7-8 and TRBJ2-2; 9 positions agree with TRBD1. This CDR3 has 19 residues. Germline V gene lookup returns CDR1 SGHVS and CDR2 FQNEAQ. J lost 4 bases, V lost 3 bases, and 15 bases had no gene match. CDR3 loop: CASSFYRMPGQGFTGELFF. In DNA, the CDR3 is TGTGCCAGCAGCTTCTACCGCATGCCGGGACAGGGTTTCACCGGGGAGCTGTTTTTT.

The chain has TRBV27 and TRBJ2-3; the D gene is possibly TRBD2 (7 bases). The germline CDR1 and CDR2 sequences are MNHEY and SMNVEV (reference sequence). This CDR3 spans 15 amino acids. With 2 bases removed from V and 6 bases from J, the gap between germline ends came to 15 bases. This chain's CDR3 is CASSLMGGRSDTQYF. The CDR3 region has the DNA TGTGCCAGCAGTTTAATGGGGGGGCGGTCCGATACGCAGTATTTT.

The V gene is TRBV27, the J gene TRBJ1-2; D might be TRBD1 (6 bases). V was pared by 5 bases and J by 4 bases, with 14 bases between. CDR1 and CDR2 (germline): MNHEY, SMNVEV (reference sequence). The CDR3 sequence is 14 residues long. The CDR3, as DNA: TGTGCCAGCAGTCCCGGGGGGGGCCTCTATGGCTACACCTTC. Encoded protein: CASSPGGGLYGYTF.

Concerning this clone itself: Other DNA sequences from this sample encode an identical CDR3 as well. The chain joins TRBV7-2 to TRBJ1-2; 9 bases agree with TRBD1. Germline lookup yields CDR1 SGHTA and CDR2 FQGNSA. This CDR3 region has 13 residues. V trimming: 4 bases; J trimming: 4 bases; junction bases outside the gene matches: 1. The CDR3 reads CASSSTGGYGYTF. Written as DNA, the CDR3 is TGTGCCAGCAGCTCGACAGGGGGCTATGGCTACACCTTC. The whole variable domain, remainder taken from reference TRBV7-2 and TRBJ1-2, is GAGVSQSPSNKVTEKGKDVELRCDPISGHTALYWYRQSLGQGLEFLIYFQGNSAPDKSGLPSDRFSAERTGGSVSTLTIQRTQQEDSAVYLCASSSTGGYGYTFGSGTRLTVV.

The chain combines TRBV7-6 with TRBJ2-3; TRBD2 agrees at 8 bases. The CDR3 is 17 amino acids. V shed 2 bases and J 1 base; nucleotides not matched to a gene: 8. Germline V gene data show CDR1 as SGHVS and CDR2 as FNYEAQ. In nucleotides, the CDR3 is TGTGCCAGCAGCTTATACGGGAGGGAACCGGGCACAGATACGCAGTATTTT. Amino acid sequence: CASSLYGREPGTDTQYF.

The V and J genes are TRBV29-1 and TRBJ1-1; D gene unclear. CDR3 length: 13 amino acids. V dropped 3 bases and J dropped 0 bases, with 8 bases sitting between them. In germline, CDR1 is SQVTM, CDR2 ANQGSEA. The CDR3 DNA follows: TGCAGCGTTGAGGTACTAATGAACACTGAAGCTTTCTTT. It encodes CSVEVLMNTEAFF.

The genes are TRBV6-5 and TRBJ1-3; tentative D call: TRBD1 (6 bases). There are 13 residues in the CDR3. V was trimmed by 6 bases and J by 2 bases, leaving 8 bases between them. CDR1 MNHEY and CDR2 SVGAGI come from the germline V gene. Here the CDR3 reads CASRNRAGNTIYF. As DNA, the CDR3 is TGTGCCAGCAGAAACAGGGCTGGAAACACCATATATTTT.

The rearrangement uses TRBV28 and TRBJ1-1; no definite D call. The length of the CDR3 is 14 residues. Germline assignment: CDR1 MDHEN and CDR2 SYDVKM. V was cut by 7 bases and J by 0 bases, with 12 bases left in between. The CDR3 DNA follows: TGTGCCAGCATCCTAACCCCGGTGAACACTGAAGCTTTCTTT. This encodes CASILTPVNTEAFF.

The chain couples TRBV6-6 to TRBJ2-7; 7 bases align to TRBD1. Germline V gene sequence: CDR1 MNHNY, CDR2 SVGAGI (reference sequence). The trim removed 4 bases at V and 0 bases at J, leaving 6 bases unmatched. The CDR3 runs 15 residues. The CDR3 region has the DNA TGTGCCAGCAGTTCCCCCGGGACAGCCTCCTACGAGCAGTACTTC. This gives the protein CASSSPGTASYEQYF.

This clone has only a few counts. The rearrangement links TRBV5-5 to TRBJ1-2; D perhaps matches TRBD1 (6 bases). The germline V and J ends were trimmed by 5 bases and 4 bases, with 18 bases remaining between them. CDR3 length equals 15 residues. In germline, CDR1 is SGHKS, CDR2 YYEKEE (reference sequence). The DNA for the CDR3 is TGTGCCAGCAGGGACGGGGCTACAGGGTCCTATGGCTACACCTTC. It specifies CASRDGATGSYGYTF.